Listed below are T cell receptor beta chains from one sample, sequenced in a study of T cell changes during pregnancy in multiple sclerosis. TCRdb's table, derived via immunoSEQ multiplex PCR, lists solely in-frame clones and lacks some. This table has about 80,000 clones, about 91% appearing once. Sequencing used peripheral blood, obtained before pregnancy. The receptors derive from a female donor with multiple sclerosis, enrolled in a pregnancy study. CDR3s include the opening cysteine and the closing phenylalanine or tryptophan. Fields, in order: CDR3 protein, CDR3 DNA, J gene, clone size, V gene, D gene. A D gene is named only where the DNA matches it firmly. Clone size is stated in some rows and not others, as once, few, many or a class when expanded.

CDR3 protein: CASSYAPGQQTYEQYF
CDR3 DNA: TGTGCCAGCAGTTACGCCCCGGGACAGCAAACTTACGAGCAGTACTTC
J gene: TRBJ2-7
clone size: NA
V gene: TRBV6-6
D gene: TRBD1

CDR3 protein: CASSPRWTGNSPLHF
CDR3 DNA: TGTGCCAGCAGCCCTAGGTGGACAGGGAATTCACCCCTCCACTTT
J gene: TRBJ1-6
clone size: NA
V gene: TRBV9
D gene: TRBD1

CDR3 protein: CASSYSPGNSGELFF
CDR3 DNA: TGTGCCAGCAGTTACTCGCCAGGGAACTCCGGGGAGCTGTTTTTT
J gene: TRBJ2-2
clone size: NA
V gene: TRBV6-5
D gene: NA

CDR3 protein: CASSLERVIPSNEQFF
CDR3 DNA: TGTGCCAGCAGCTTAGAACGGGTCATTCCCTCCAATGAGCAGTTCTTC
J gene: TRBJ2-1
clone size: NA
V gene: TRBV7-8
D gene: NA

CDR3 protein: CASSSTRGLFSGNTIYF
CDR3 DNA: TGTGCCAGCAGCTCGACCAGGGGGCTTTTCTCTGGAAACACCATATATTTT
J gene: TRBJ1-3
clone size: NA
V gene: TRBV5-4
D gene: TRBD1

CDR3 protein: CAISESQGKVGEAFF
CDR3 DNA: TGTGCCATCAGTGAGTCTCAGGGGAAAGTCGGTGAAGCTTTCTTT
J gene: TRBJ1-1
clone size: NA
V gene: TRBV10-3
D gene: NA

CDR3 protein: CASSQRAEAFF
CDR3 DNA: TGTGCCAGCAGCCAGAGGGCCGAAGCTTTCTTT
J gene: TRBJ1-1
clone size: NA
V gene: TRBV14
D gene: NA

CDR3 protein: CTSRLRHNNQPQHF
CDR3 DNA: TGTACCAGCAGACTGCGACATAACAATCAGCCCCAGCATTTT
J gene: TRBJ1-5
clone size: NA
V gene: TRBV6-5
D gene: NA

CDR3 protein: CASSEGSGGAGGTQYF
CDR3 DNA: TGCGCCAGCAGTGAGGGGAGCGGGGGGGCCGGCGGTACGCAGTATTTT
J gene: TRBJ2-3
clone size: NA
V gene: TRBV10-1
D gene: TRBD2

CDR3 protein: CASSQGVGNTEAFF
CDR3 DNA: TGCGCCAGCAGCCAGGGGGTTGGGAACACTGAAGCTTTCTTT
J gene: TRBJ1-1
clone size: NA
V gene: TRBV5-1
D gene: TRBD1

CDR3 protein: CATSRVDSPLHF
CDR3 DNA: TGTGCCACCTCCAGGGTGGATTCACCCCTCCACTTT
J gene: TRBJ1-6
clone size: NA
V gene: TRBV15
D gene: NA

CDR3 protein: CASTRDRGNQPQHF
CDR3 DNA: TGTGCCAGCACCCGGGACAGGGGGAATCAGCCCCAGCATTTT
J gene: TRBJ1-5
clone size: once
V gene: TRBV2
D gene: TRBD1